These 24 T cell receptor beta chains came from one sample sequenced in a study of T cell repertoires in cytomegalovirus infection. These TCRs are of unknown antigen specificity. One entry per CDR3 protein, called by TCRdb with MiXCR from the reads. This sample has approximately 990,000 distinct CDR3 sequences, with roughly 30% found just once. This specimen consisted of cultured CD8+ T cells from PBMCs, obtained from culture after CMV antigen stimulation. These receptors all come from a human donor in good health (CMV status not recorded). Some clones in this sample may be carry-over from other donors' samples.

This chain joins TRBV6-1 and TRBJ2-6; 7 bases fit TRBD1. V gave up 6 bases and J gave up 1 base; unmatched junction bases: 6. CDR1 and CDR2 from the germline V gene are MNHNS and SASEGT. This CDR3 is 16 amino acids long. The CDR3 spells CASSLDRESGANVLTF. CDR3 DNA: TGTGCCAGCAGCCTCGACAGGGAGTCTGGGGCCAACGTCCTGACTTTC.

This sequence joins TRBV6-8 and TRBJ2-5; D ambiguous. Per the germline V gene, CDR1 is MNHGY and CDR2 is SAAAGT. The V end was cut by 7 bases, the J end by 4 bases, with 7 bases between. CDR3 size: 11 residues. The DNA of the CDR3 is TGTGCCAGCAACTCTGGAGAGACCCAGTACTTC. It specifies CASNSGETQYF.

In this sample, this clonotype turned up many times. The V call is TRBV10-3, the J call TRBJ2-7; tentative D call: TRBD1 (5 bases). CDR1 is ENHRY, CDR2 SYGVKD, per germline. The CDR3 has 15 residues. The germline V and J ends were trimmed by 2 bases and 0 bases, with 11 bases remaining between them. The CDR3, as DNA: TGTGCCATCAGTGAGAGGGGTTCAAGCTCCTACGAGCAGTACGTC. Protein product: CAISERGSSSYEQYV.

The chain couples TRBV10-3 to TRBJ2-3; TRBD2 might be the D (7 bases). This CDR3 is built from 14 residues. Germline V gene lookup returns CDR1 ENHRY and CDR2 SYGVKD. Trimming shortened V by 4 bases and J by 5 bases, and 13 bases separated the two germline ends. This chain's CDR3 is CAISGGGARDTQYF. The CDR3 DNA reads as TGTGCCATCAGTGGAGGGGGGGCCCGAGATACGCAGTATTTT.

Written as DNA, the CDR3 is TGTGCCAGCAGCGTAGATCTCGCAGGGAGGGATGAGCAGTTCTTC. Translating it yields CASSVDLAGRDEQFF. This chain joins TRBV9 and TRBJ2-1, with 7 bases matching TRBD2. CDR3 length: 15 amino acids. The trim removed 0 bases at V and 8 bases at J, leaving 8 bases unmatched. From germline, CDR1 is SGDLS and CDR2 YYNGEE.

This clonotype showed up just a few times. The V gene is TRBV6-2 or TRBV6-3, the J gene TRBJ1-2; D uncertain. The germline V gene encodes CDR1 MNHEY and CDR2 SVGEGT. CDR3 length equals 14 residues. Trimming removed 2 bases from V and 4 bases from J, with 11 bases in between. CDR3 loop: CASSYEGPTYGYTF. Here the CDR3 DNA reads TGTGCCAGCAGTTACGAGGGTCCGACCTATGGCTACACCTTC.

As regards this clonotype: Compared with germline, one end of the junction differs, possibly owing to a read error. The chain links TRBV10-3 to TRBJ2-2, with 9 bases that match TRBD1. Germline CDR1 reads ENHRY; CDR2 reads SYGVKD. This CDR3 is built from 16 residues. CDR3 region: CTISLGQGRDTGELFF. Here the CDR3 DNA reads TGTACCATCAGTCTCGGACAGGGGAGGGACACCGGGGAGCTGTTTTTT.

As for this clonotype: One end of the junction does not line up with germline, which may come from a read error. The chain carries TRBV7-6 and TRBJ2-3; the match to TRBD2 covers 11 bases. From germline, CDR1 is SGHVS and CDR2 FNYEAQ. This CDR3 region has 16 residues. CDR3 nucleotide sequence: TGTGCCTGCAGCTCCGGGACTAGCGGACGCACAGATACGCAGTATTTT. It encodes CACSSGTSGRTDTQYF.

The rearrangement links TRBV20-1 to TRBJ2-1; no clear D gene. V gave up 2 bases and J gave up 7 bases, with 18 bases separating them. There are 15 residues in the CDR3. The germline V gene encodes CDR1 DFQATT and CDR2 SNEGSKA (reference sequence). The CDR3 reads CSARSRPYLFNEQFF. In DNA, the CDR3 is TGCAGTGCTAGATCGCGGCCATACCTTTTTAATGAGCAGTTCTTC.

The chain joins TRBV19 to TRBJ2-3; D not resolved. The CDR3 length is 15 residues. Germline-derived CDR1 and CDR2 are LNHDA and SQIVND (reference sequence). Trimming took off 7 bases at V and 2 bases at J, with 16 bases between the two ends. CDR3 protein: CASKDGELYTDTQYF. The CDR3 region has the DNA TGTGCCAGTAAAGACGGTGAACTATACACAGATACGCAGTATTTT. The entire variable domain, with the rest obtained from reference TRBV19 and TRBJ2-3, is as follows: DGGITQSPKYLFRKEGQNVTLSCEQNLNHDAMYWYRQDPGQGLRLIYYSQIVNDFQKGDIAEGYSVSREKKESFPLTVTSAQKNPTAFYLCASKDGELYTDTQYFGPGTRLTVL.

The rearrangement uses TRBV20-1 and TRBJ2-1; tentative D call: TRBD1 (6 bases). The CDR3 covers 12 residues. Trimming removed 5 bases from V and 6 bases from J, with 11 bases in between. Germline V gives CDR1 DFQATT, CDR2 SNEGSKA (reference sequence). This chain's CDR3 is CSAQGLSNEQFF. The CDR3 DNA is TGCAGTGCTCAGGGGCTATCCAATGAGCAGTTCTTC.

This clonotype was detected a few times. V and J are TRBV10-3 and TRBJ2-7; D might be TRBD2 (6 bases). Deletions cut 4 bases from V and 2 bases from J, with 18 bases between. This CDR3 is built from 16 residues. CDR1 and CDR2 (germline): ENHRY, SYGVKD. The CDR3, as DNA: TGTGCCATCAGTGTACCCCCGGAGGGAAGCACCTACGAGCAGTACTTC. Its translation: CAISVPPEGSTYEQYF.

This clonotype was detected many times. The V gene is TRBV7-3, the J gene TRBJ2-1; D gene ambiguous. Trimming pared 1 base from V and 5 bases from J, leaving 21 bases between. This CDR3 contains 18 residues. The V gene's germline CDR1 is SGHTA and CDR2 FQGTGA. The CDR3 loop reads CASSLMSVHSEAHNEQFF. The CDR3 nucleotides read TGTGCCAGCAGCTTAATGTCAGTCCACTCCGAGGCCCACAATGAGCAGTTCTTC.

V is TRBV19 and J is TRBJ2-5; D call uncertain. CDR1 and CDR2 (germline): LNHDA, SQIVND (reference sequence). The CDR3 runs 16 residues. V lost 1 base, J lost 0 bases, and 12 bases lay in between. CDR3 protein: CASSIVASSYQETQYF. Here the CDR3 DNA reads TGTGCCAGTAGTATAGTGGCCTCCTCGTACCAAGAGACCCAGTACTTC.

The chain combines TRBV12-5 with TRBJ1-2; 7 bases map to TRBD1. The germline gives CDR1 LGHNT, CDR2 FRNRAP. The CDR3 is made up of 16 amino acids. V trimming: 4 bases; J trimming: 3 bases; junction bases outside the gene matches: 11. DNA for the CDR3: TGTGCTAGTGGTTCCCCCGGGACAGAGAGTGACTATGGCTACACCTTC. This encodes CASGSPGTESDYGYTF.

The chain is built from TRBV28 and TRBJ2-7; possibly TRBD1 for D (5 bases). This CDR3 has 13 residues. Trimming cost V 6 bases and J 7 bases, with 16 bases left between them. From germline, CDR1 is MDHEN and CDR2 SYDVKM. The CDR3 sequence: CASSPRQNGEQYV. In DNA, the CDR3 is TGTGCCAGCAGCCCCAGACAGAATGGGGAGCAGTACGTC.

This clonotype occurred a few times. The chain is built from TRBV7-6 and TRBJ1-1; a weak D match, TRBD1 (5 bases). This CDR3 is 19 amino acids long. Germline V gene data show CDR1 as SGHVS and CDR2 as FNYEAQ. V shed 0 bases and J shed 1 base, with 21 bases lying between them. CDR3 protein: CASSLAQRTYGTANTEAFF. CDR3 nucleotide sequence: TGTGCCAGCAGCTTAGCGCAAAGGACGTATGGGACCGCGAACACTGAAGCTTTCTTT. Drawing the rest from reference TRBV7-6 and TRBJ1-1, the complete variable domain is GAGVSQSPRYKVTKRGQDVALRCDPISGHVSLYWYRQALGQGPEFLTYFNYEAQQDKSGLPNDRFSAERPEGSISTLTIQRTEQRDSAMYRCASSLAQRTYGTANTEAFFGQGTRLTVV.

This clonotype was seen a handful of times. This sequence joins TRBV5-6 and TRBJ1-1, with D hard to call. The CDR3 loop spans 16 amino acids. Germline lookup yields CDR1 SGHDT and CDR2 YYEEEE. V lost 6 bases, J lost 0 bases, and 18 bases lay in between. DNA for the CDR3: TGTGCCAGCACGCGGATGGACTTGGGGATGAACACTGAAGCTTTCTTT. Translating gives CASTRMDLGMNTEAFF.

This clonotype was seen repeatedly, ten times or more. The chain is built from TRBV7-2 and TRBJ2-1; D gene unclear. CDR1 is SGHTA and CDR2 is FQGNSA in the germline V gene. This CDR3 is 15 amino acids long. Trimming took off 5 bases at V and 4 bases at J, with 15 bases between the two ends. The CDR3 is CASSHEWRSYNEQFF. In nucleotides, the CDR3 is TGTGCCAGCAGCCACGAGTGGCGATCGTACAATGAGCAGTTCTTC.

The chain joins TRBV5-5 to TRBJ1-1, with a tentative D call TRBD1 (5 bases). The V end was cut by 6 bases, the J end by 6 bases, with 15 bases between. CDR1 is SGHKS and CDR2 is YYEKEE in the germline V gene (reference sequence). This CDR3 region has 13 residues. The CDR3 region has the DNA TGTGCCAGCAATTTCAGGGTTGGCGCTGAAGCTTTCTTT. Amino acid sequence: CASNFRVGAEAFF.

This clonotype occurred many times. The V call is TRBV6-5, the J call TRBJ1-6; 7 positions agree with TRBD1. This CDR3 spans 15 amino acids. CDR1 MNHEY and CDR2 SVGAGI come from the germline V gene. J was trimmed by 10 bases and V by 8 bases; bases with no gene match: 14. The DNA of the CDR3 is TGTGCCAGCCGCCCCGATCAGGGGGAAAAGTCACCCCTCCACTTT. Amino acids: CASRPDQGEKSPLHF.

This clonotype was detected ten times or more. This chain uses TRBV7-3 with TRBJ1-1; D call uncertain. Germline values: CDR1 SGHTA, CDR2 FQGTGA. With 0 bases removed from V and 8 bases from J, the gap between germline ends came to 10 bases. The CDR3 runs to 13 residues. For the CDR3, the DNA is TGTGCCAGCAGCTTAACGGCCAGAACCGAAGCTTTCTTT. Translation gives CASSLTARTEAFF.

This clonotype was observed a handful of times. This chain joins TRBV19 and TRBJ2-1; 8 bases match TRBD2. In germline, CDR1 is LNHDA, CDR2 SQIVND (reference sequence). The CDR3 spans 16 residues. Losses at the gene ends were 5 bases for V and 1 base for J; bases not matched to a gene: 7. In DNA form, the CDR3 reads TGTGCCAGTAGTTCGCAGCGGGGGCCTTCCTACAATGAGCAGTTCTTC. This gives the protein CASSSQRGPSYNEQFF. Using reference TRBV19 and TRBJ2-1 for the parts outside the CDR3, the full variable domain is DGGITQSPKYLFRKEGQNVTLSCEQNLNHDAMYWYRQDPGQGLRLIYYSQIVNDFQKGDIAEGYSVSREKKESFPLTVTSAQKNPTAFYLCASSSQRGPSYNEQFFGPGTRLTVL.

This clonotype was seen at least ten times. The DNA for the CDR3 is TGTGCCAGCAGCATACGGGACAGGGCCTACTATGGCTACACCTTC. Translating it yields CASSIRDRAYYGYTF. V and J are TRBV7-2 and TRBJ1-2; 9 bases match TRBD1. With V trimmed by 5 bases and J by 3 bases, 7 bases remained unmatched. CDR3 length equals 15 residues. The germline CDR1 and CDR2 sequences are SGHTA and FQGNSA.